Below are 30 T cell receptor beta chains sequenced from a single sample in a study of cytomegalovirus exposure and HLA in healthy donors. The PCR had 60 Vbeta and 13 Jbeta primers. TCRdb's copy holds only in-frame clones and misses some; the assay was immunoSEQ multiplex PCR. The sample has fewer than 200,000 clones; roughly four fifths are singletons. Specimen: PBMCs. The receptors come from a man aged 50 to 60 in good health and CMV-seropositive.

The gene calls are TRBV9 and TRBJ2-7, with TRBD2 as a possible D gene (6 bases). V lost 0 bases, J lost 4 bases, and 14 bases lay in between. Germline V CDR1 and CDR2: SGDLS, YYNGEE. The CDR3 covers 15 residues. Here the CDR3 DNA reads TGTGCCAGCAGCGTAGCAGGGACTTGGGAATACGAGCAGTACTTC. Its translation: CASSVAGTWEYEQYF.

V gene TRBV5-1 combines with J gene TRBJ1-6, with TRBD1 as a possible D gene (5 bases). The CDR3 sequence is 15 residues long. CDR1 and CDR2 (germline): SGHRS, YFSETQ. V was shortened by 2 bases and J by 10 bases, with 16 bases between the two germline ends. CDR3 bases: TGCGCCAGCAGCTTTCTACCAGGGCAGAACTCACCCCTCCACTTT. Translated, it gives CASSFLPGQNSPLHF.

This clone occurred a few times. The gene calls are TRBV28 and TRBJ1-1; D perhaps matches TRBD1 (5 bases). The CDR3 covers 12 residues. V was shortened by 3 bases and J by 11 bases, with 13 bases between the two germline ends. Germline-derived CDR1 and CDR2 are MDHEN and SYDVKM. The CDR3 DNA reads TGTGCCAGCAGTTTCTCAGGGCTCGGGGCTTTCTTT. It codes for CASSFSGLGAFF.

This rearrangement joins TRBV6-5 to TRBJ2-7; TRBD2 agrees at 7 bases. CDR1 is MNHEY, CDR2 SVGAGI, per germline. Trimming removed 6 bases from V and 6 bases from J; junction bases left unmatched: 5. There are 12 residues in the CDR3. CDR3 DNA: TGTGCCAGCAGCCCAGGGAGGGCCGAGCAGTACTTC. Protein product: CASSPGRAEQYF.

The chain recombines TRBV28 with TRBJ1-4, with a tentative D call TRBD1 (5 bases). Germline loops: CDR1 MDHEN, CDR2 SYDVKM. There are 14 residues in the CDR3. V gave up 5 bases and J gave up 5 bases, with 12 bases separating them. The CDR3 spells CASSLSGANEKLFF. CDR3 nucleotides: TGTGCCAGCAGTCTGAGCGGGGCCAATGAAAAACTGTTTTTT.

This chain links TRBV6-1 with TRBJ1-4; TRBD1 matches 9 bases. The CDR3 runs to 16 residues. The V gene's germline CDR1 is MNHNS and CDR2 SASEGT. V trimming: 5 bases; J trimming: 3 bases; junction bases outside the gene matches: 7. CDR3 coding DNA: TGTGCCAGCAGTCAAGACAGGGGGTGGTCTAATGAAAAACTGTTTTTT. Protein sequence: CASSQDRGWSNEKLFF.

This clone came up once. The chain uses TRBV5-1 and TRBJ2-7, with TRBD1 as a possible D gene (6 bases). The germline V gene has CDR1 SGHRS and CDR2 YFSETQ. The CDR3 is made up of 14 amino acids. Trimming removed 0 bases from V and 5 bases from J, with 12 bases in between. The CDR3 is CASSLGQGSDEQYF. In DNA form, the CDR3 reads TGCGCCAGCAGCTTGGGTCAGGGGTCAGACGAGCAGTACTTC.

The sample holds a few counts of this clone. V usage is TRBV5-1 and J usage is TRBJ1-1, with a possible D match to TRBD1 (6 bases). CDR1 is SGHRS, CDR2 YFSETQ, per germline. The CDR3 is 14 residues long. The V end lost 5 bases, the J end lost 1 base, and 12 bases lay between the germline ends. The CDR3 DNA reads TGCGCCAGCAGTTCCGAGACAGGGAACACTGAAGCTTTCTTT. Translation: CASSSETGNTEAFF.

The chain joins TRBV6-4 to TRBJ2-2; D might be TRBD1 (6 bases). Looked up from germline, CDR1 is MRHNA and CDR2 is SNTAGT. The CDR3 is 14 residues long. V lost 2 bases, J lost 5 bases, and 9 bases lay in between. The CDR3 nucleotides read TGTGCCAGCAGTGACCAGGGGATTACCGGGGAGCTGTTTTTT. Protein sequence: CASSDQGITGELFF.

The count of this clone is one. The CDR3 nucleotides are TGCGCCAGCAGCCGAACGCCGGGACAGGCCAATCAGCCCCAGCATTTT. Amino acids: CASSRTPGQANQPQHF. The rearrangement uses TRBV4-1 and TRBJ1-5, with 8 bases that match TRBD1. Trimming removed 4 bases from V and 3 bases from J; junction bases left unmatched: 8. The length of the CDR3 is 16 residues. Looked up from germline, CDR1 is MGHRA and CDR2 is YSYEKL.

In regard to this clone: This sample also contains other DNA sequences that code for the same CDR3. V gene TRBV9 combines with J gene TRBJ2-7; 8 nucleotides agree with TRBD2. The V segment lost 0 bases and the J segment 2 bases; nucleotides outside the gene matches: 4. Germline CDR1 is SGDLS and CDR2 is YYNGEE. The CDR3 loop spans 15 amino acids. In nucleotides, the CDR3 is TGTGCCAGCAGCGTAGCCAGCGGGAGAGCCTACGAGCAGTACTTC. This gives the protein CASSVASGRAYEQYF.

The J gene is TRBJ2-1, the V gene TRBV11-3; TRBD1 agrees at 9 bases. CDR1 is SGHNT, CDR2 YENEEA, per germline. V lost 5 bases and J lost 4; bases outside the gene matches: 9. The length of the CDR3 is 16 residues. As DNA, the CDR3 is TGTGCCAGCAGCCCCCCCGGGACAGGGACTTACAATGAGCAGTTCTTC. Its protein product is CASSPPGTGTYNEQFF.

The gene calls are TRBV6-5 and TRBJ2-3; D gene uncertain. The germline CDR1 and CDR2 sequences are MNHEY and SVGAGI. The CDR3 has 14 residues. Trimming removed 6 bases at V and 1 base at J, with 11 bases between. The CDR3 DNA follows: TGTGCCAGCAGACGAGAGCCCGGCACAGATACGCAGTATTTT. Translated: CASRREPGTDTQYF.

This clone has more than one count but fewer than ten. The V gene is TRBV5-4, the J gene TRBJ2-3, with 9 nucleotides matching TRBD1. The germline CDR1 and CDR2 sequences are SGHNT and YYREEE (reference sequence). The CDR3 sequence is 17 residues long. Trimming cost V 4 bases and J 2 bases; bases outside gene matches: 11. CDR3 sequence: CASSPGGGQGATDTQYF. DNA of the CDR3: TGTGCCAGCAGCCCGGGTGGGGGACAGGGTGCCACAGATACGCAGTATTTT.

The chain recombines TRBV19 with TRBJ2-1; D may be TRBD1 (7 bases). The CDR3 contains 14 residues. Germline V gives CDR1 LNHDA, CDR2 SQIVND (reference sequence). The V gene lost 8 bases and the J gene lost 9 bases, with 20 bases spanning the gap. The CDR3 DNA sequence: TGTGCCAGTGCGAACAGGGGATTGGGGGGTGAGCAGTTCTTC. Its protein product is CASANRGLGGEQFF.

The CDR3 loop reads CAIKMGGNYEQYF. Here the CDR3 DNA reads TGTGCCATCAAAATGGGGGGGAACTACGAGCAGTACTTC. The J gene is TRBJ2-7, the V gene TRBV6-1; 7 bases are a match to TRBD2. The CDR3 sequence is 13 residues long. Germline CDR1 reads MNHNS; CDR2 reads SASEGT. Trimming at V came to 10 bases and at J to 3 bases, leaving 9 bases not matched to a gene.

V gene TRBV27 combines with J gene TRBJ2-2; weak D call: TRBD1 (6 bases). The CDR3 extends over 12 amino acids. Germline loops: CDR1 MNHEY, CDR2 SMNVEV (reference sequence). Trimming left V 8 bases short and J 3 bases short, with 7 bases between. The CDR3 loop is CASSGDTGELFF. The DNA of the CDR3 is TGTGCCAGCTCAGGGGACACCGGGGAGCTGTTTTTT.

The J gene is TRBJ1-1, the V gene TRBV18, with D maybe TRBD1 (6 bases). V lost 1 base to trimming and J lost 4 bases, with 13 bases between them. This CDR3 region has 15 residues. Germline V gene data show CDR1 as KGHSH and CDR2 as LQKENI. The CDR3 DNA reads as TGTGCCAGCTCACCACGGTGGGACATGGGCACTGAAGCTTTCTTT. Residues: CASSPRWDMGTEAFF.

The CDR3: CASDGTVQETQYF. Here the CDR3 DNA reads TGCGCCAGCGACGGGACAGTACAAGAGACCCAGTACTTC. This sequence joins TRBV10-1 and TRBJ2-5; TRBD1 matches at 7 bases. This CDR3 contains 13 residues. Germline-derived CDR1 and CDR2 are WNHNN and SYGVQD (reference sequence). Germline trimming cut 8 bases from V and 2 bases from J; bases unmatched to any gene: 5.

The chain employs TRBV28 and TRBJ2-2, with 7 bases identical to TRBD1. V shed 6 bases, J shed 2 bases, and the junction held 6 bases outside the gene matches. Germline lookup yields CDR1 MDHEN and CDR2 SYDVKM. The CDR3 spans 15 residues. The CDR3 reads CASSAGTANTGELFF. In nucleotides, the CDR3 is TGTGCCAGCAGCGCCGGGACAGCTAACACCGGGGAGCTGTTTTTT.

The J gene is TRBJ1-6, the V gene TRBV28, with no clear D. Trimming removed 8 bases from V and 7 bases from J, with 18 bases in between. Germline V gives CDR1 MDHEN, CDR2 SYDVKM. The CDR3 runs to 15 residues. This CDR3 reads CASRPEAPENSPLHF. DNA for the CDR3: TGTGCCAGCCGCCCAGAGGCCCCCGAAAATTCACCCCTCCACTTT.

This clone is a singleton in its sample. The genes are TRBV5-1 and TRBJ1-1, with TRBD1 matching 7 bases. Trimming took 4 bases from V and 1 from J; bases not matched to a gene: 7. The CDR3 contains 15 residues. The germline CDR1 and CDR2 sequences are SGHRS and YFSETQ. As DNA, the CDR3 is TGCGCCAGCAGCCCGGGAGGGGGCCGGAACACTGAAGCTTTCTTT. Translated: CASSPGGGRNTEAFF.

CDR3 residues: CASSFSGTAMNTEAFF. The CDR3 DNA reads as TGTGCCAGCAGTTTCTCCGGGACAGCCATGAACACTGAAGCTTTCTTT. The V and J genes are TRBV28 and TRBJ1-1; TRBD1 matches 7 bases. Trimming cost V 3 bases and J 0 bases; bases outside gene matches: 7. CDR3 size: 16 residues. Germline V CDR1 and CDR2: MDHEN, SYDVKM.

The rearrangement joins TRBV7-2 to TRBJ2-7, with TRBD1 matching 8 bases. The CDR3 contains 14 residues. In germline, CDR1 is SGHTA, CDR2 FQGNSA. V was clipped by 5 bases and J by 4 bases; unmatched bases: 7. The CDR3 DNA reads TGTGCCAGCAGCACCTGGGACAGGAGGTACGAGCAGTACTTC. Protein: CASSTWDRRYEQYF.

The chain is built from TRBV9 and TRBJ2-1, with 10 positions matching TRBD2. This CDR3 has 15 amino acids. V lost 4 bases, J lost 1 base, and 2 bases stayed unmatched. Germline V CDR1 and CDR2: SGDLS, YYNGEE. The CDR3 DNA reads as TGTGCCAGCAGCCTACTAGCGGGATCCTACAATGAGCAGTTCTTC. As protein: CASSLLAGSYNEQFF. The full variable domain, rest sourced from reference TRBV9 and TRBJ2-1, is DSGVTQTPKHLITATGQRVTLRCSPRSGDLSVYWYQQSLDQGLQFLIQYYNGEERAKGNILERFSAQQFPDLHSELNLSSLELGDSALYFCASSLLAGSYNEQFFGPGTRLTVL.

This clone was seen a single time. The chain recombines TRBV6-5 with TRBJ2-1, with 7 bases that match TRBD2. The CDR3 has 15 amino acids. In germline, CDR1 is MNHEY, CDR2 SVGAGI. J lost 2 bases, V lost 2 bases, and 3 bases had no gene match. CDR3 sequence reads: CASSYGGSAYNEQFF. In DNA, the CDR3 is TGTGCCAGCAGTTACGGCGGGAGTGCCTACAATGAGCAGTTCTTC.

Notes on this clone: The same CDR3 also results from other DNA sequences found in this sample. The chain recombines TRBV5-1 with TRBJ2-1, with a weak D call TRBD2 (6 bases). Germline V lookup: CDR1 SGHRS, CDR2 YFSETQ. V was clipped by 2 bases and J by 6 bases, with 12 bases between them. The CDR3 has 14 amino acids. CDR3 residues: CASSFTAGVNEQFF. CDR3 DNA: TGCGCCAGCAGCTTCACAGCGGGCGTCAATGAGCAGTTCTTC.

The CDR3 spells CASSHYDQGNTEAFF. The CDR3 DNA is TGCGCCAGCAGCCACTACGATCAGGGAAACACTGAAGCTTTCTTT. The chain carries TRBV4-1 and TRBJ1-1; tentative D call: TRBD1 (5 bases). The germline V gene has CDR1 MGHRA and CDR2 YSYEKL. CDR3 length equals 15 residues. The V gene lost 3 bases and the J gene lost 2 bases, with 13 bases spanning the gap.

This clone was found a few times. Here the CDR3 reads CASKTGPYQETQYF. The DNA of the CDR3 is TGTGCGAGTAAAACAGGACCCTACCAAGAGACCCAGTACTTC. The chain joins TRBV7-7 to TRBJ2-5, with D possibly matching TRBD1 (5 bases). The V gene's germline CDR1 is SSHAT and CDR2 FNYEAQ (reference sequence). The CDR3 totals 14 residues.

This clone has a handful of counts. V and J are TRBV7-6 and TRBJ2-7, with 7 bases identical to TRBD1. This CDR3 is 15 amino acids long. CDR1 SGHVS and CDR2 FNYEAQ come from the germline V gene. The junction had 12 bases not matched to a gene; V was cut back by 5 bases and J by 5 bases. CDR3 in DNA: TGTGCCAGCAGCAACGGACAGGAAACTAGGGACGAGCAGTACTTC. It translates to CASSNGQETRDEQYF.